A single T cell receptor (beta chain) is shown here with its context. Its specificity is not known. This sample was taken from a study of graft-versus-host responses after intestinal transplantation. Sequencing was performed with immunoSEQ multiplex PCR; in TCRdb, only in-frame clones are kept and a portion is missing. The sample contains roughly 62,000 clones, around 91% of which appear only once. Germline V CDR1 and CDR2: SGHRS, YFSETQ. The CDR3 is made up of 14 amino acids. Trimming stripped 0 bases from V and 3 bases from J, with 10 bases between. General study points: Marrow from the recipient contained GvH clones, some of which had appeared first in ileum or blood. HvG clone declines early post-transplant were associated with peak circulating GvH levels. Those patients showing graft-donor T cell macrochimerism displayed high graft-versus-host to host-versus-graft clonal ratios in allografts.

This clonotype was obtained from a human patient who received an intestinal transplant, so some T cells may come from the graft donor. The chain recombines TRBV5-1 with TRBJ2-7, with D possibly matching TRBD1 (5 bases). The sequencing used PBMCs, collected about 4 months after intestinal transplantation. CDR3: CASSLGDSNYEQYF. CDR3 DNA sequence: TGCGCCAGCAGCTTGGGTGACAGCAACTACGAGCAGTACTTC.